Listed here is a single TCR beta chain. Its specificity is not known. The sample originates from a study of CXCR3-negative and CXCR3-positive naive CD8 T cells. 300,000 to 350,000 cells per CD8+ T cell subset were flow-sorted in triplicate. Study observations and caveats: Comparison of naive cells showed more hydrophobic TRB CDR3s in CXCR3-positive than in CXCR3-negative naive cells.

In preparing the TRB cDNA libraries, 5' RACE with UMI labels was used. TCRdb reprocessed the 5' RACE reads and keeps a single row for each CDR3 protein, giving no DNA. This repertoire comprises fewer than 90,000 distinct CDR3 sequences; its ten largest clones make up 0.53%. The CDR3 spans 16 residues. Germline assignment: CDR1 MDHEN and CDR2 SYDVKM. The rearrangement uses TRBV28 and TRBJ1-6; with no DNA, the TCRdb D assignment of TRBD1 cannot be verified. The clonotype comes from a human donor in good health. Some clones in this sample may be carry-over from other donors' samples. The sequenced material came from naive CXCR3+ CD8+ T cells from blood. This sample's subset: CD45RO-CCR7+CD27+CD95- naive CD8+ T cells expressing CXCR3 (TNR3+). The CDR3 loop is CASSLPLQGTSSPLHF.